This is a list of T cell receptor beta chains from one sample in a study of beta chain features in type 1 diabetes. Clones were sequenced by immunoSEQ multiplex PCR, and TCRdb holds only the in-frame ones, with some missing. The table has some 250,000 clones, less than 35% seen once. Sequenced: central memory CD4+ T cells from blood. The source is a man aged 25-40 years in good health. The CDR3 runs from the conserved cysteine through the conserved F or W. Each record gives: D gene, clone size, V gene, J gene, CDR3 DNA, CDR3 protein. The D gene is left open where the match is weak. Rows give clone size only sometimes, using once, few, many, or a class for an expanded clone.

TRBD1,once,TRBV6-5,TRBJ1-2,TGTGCCAGCAGACCGACAGGGGGCAATGGCTACACCTTC,CASRPTGGNGYTF
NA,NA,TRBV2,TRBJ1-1,TGTGCCAGCAGCTTCGTGGGGGCCGGGACTGAAGCTTTCTTT,CASSFVGAGTEAFF
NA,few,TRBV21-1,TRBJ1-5,TGTGCCAGCAGCAAAGATGGGAACGGGCATTTT,CASSKDGNGHF
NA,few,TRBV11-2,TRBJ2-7,TGTGCCAGCAGCTTAGAGCCTAGCAGCTACGAGCAGTACTTC,CASSLEPSSYEQYF
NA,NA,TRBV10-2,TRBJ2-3,TGCGCCAGCAGTGGACAGACAGATACGCAGTATTTT,CASSGQTDTQYF
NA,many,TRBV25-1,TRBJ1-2,TGTGCCAGCAGTGAAGGAGGGGTGGCCTATGGCTACACCTTC,CASSEGGVAYGYTF
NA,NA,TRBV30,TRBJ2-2,TGTGCCTGGAGTGTGGGAAGCCTAGGCACCGGGGAGCTGTTTTTT,CAWSVGSLGTGELFF
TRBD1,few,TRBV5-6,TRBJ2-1,TGTGCCAGTGCGACAGGGACCCGGAATGAGCAGTTCTTC,CASATGTRNEQFF
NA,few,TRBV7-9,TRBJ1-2,TGTGCCAGCAGCCCCGACGGTTCGGGCTACACCTTC,CASSPDGSGYTF
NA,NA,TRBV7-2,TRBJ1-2,TGTGCCAGCAGCTTTGACCCGACAAATGGCTACACCTTC,CASSFDPTNGYTF
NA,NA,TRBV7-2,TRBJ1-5,TGTGCCAGCAGCTTACAGGGAGCTAATCAGCCCCAGCATTTT,CASSLQGANQPQHF
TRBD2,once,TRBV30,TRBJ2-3,TGTGCCTGGGGAAGATCGGGGGGGCAATCAGATACGCAGTATTTT,CAWGRSGGQSDTQYF
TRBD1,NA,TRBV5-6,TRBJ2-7,TGTGCCAGCAGCGGACGGGACAGTTACTACGAGCAGTACTTC,CASSGRDSYYEQYF
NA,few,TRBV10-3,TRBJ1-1,TGTGCCATCAGTGAGTCCGGGGGGAAGAACACTGAAGCTTTCTTT,CAISESGGKNTEAFF
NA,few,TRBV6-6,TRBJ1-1,TGTGCCAGCAGTTACTTGAGCACTGAAGCTTTCTTT,CASSYLSTEAFF
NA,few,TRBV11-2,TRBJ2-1,TGTGCCAGCAGCTCCAAAGGACGCCCTCCGTTCTTC,CASSSKGRPPFF
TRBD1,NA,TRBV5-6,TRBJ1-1,TGTGCCACCCTTCGGACAGGGATGGGGGCCACTGAAGCTTTCTTT,CATLRTGMGATEAFF
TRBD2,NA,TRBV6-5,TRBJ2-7,TGTGCCAGCAGTCCCGGGACTAGCGTCTACGAGCAGTACTTC,CASSPGTSVYEQYF
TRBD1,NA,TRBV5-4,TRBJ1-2,TGTGCCGCCTCAACAGGGGGCAGGGATGGCTACACCTTC,CAASTGGRDGYTF
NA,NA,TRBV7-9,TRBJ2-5,TGTGCCAGCAGCTCGCCCGGACAAGAGACCCAGTACTTC,CASSSPGQETQYF
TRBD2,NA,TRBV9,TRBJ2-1,TGTGCCAGCAGCGTAGGGGACTACTCTCGCGGCCATGAGCAGTTCTTC,CASSVGDYSRGHEQFF
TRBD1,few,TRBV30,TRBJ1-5,TGTGCCTGGGGCACAGGGGACAATCAGCCCCAGCATTTT,CAWGTGDNQPQHF
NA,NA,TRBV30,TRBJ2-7,TGTGCCTGGTCGGACAGCTACGAGCAGTACTTC,CAWSDSYEQYF
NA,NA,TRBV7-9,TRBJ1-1,TGTGCCAGCAGCCCTCCGGCGGCTCTCACTGAAGCTTTCTTT,CASSPPAALTEAFF
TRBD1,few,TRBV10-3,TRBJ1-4,TGTGCCATCAGATCGGACAGGGGTGGTGAAAAACTGTTTTTT,CAIRSDRGGEKLFF
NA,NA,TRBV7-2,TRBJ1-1,TGTGCCAGCGGCGTAGGATGGACTGAAGCTTTCTTT,CASGVGWTEAFF